This T cell receptor (beta chain) emerged from a study of cytomegalovirus exposure and HLA in healthy donors. The wider study: Among roughly 180 million T cells, an earlier analysis found 120 million or so unique TCR beta sequences.

This clone has only one observation. Its antigen is unidentified. Study conclusions and caveats: A prior analysis recorded that most TCR beta V segments were productive about 90% or about 30% of the time. From TCR beta sequences, most subjects' HLA-A and HLA-B alleles were reportedly predicted accurately.

V lost 0 bases, J lost 4 bases, and 7 bases lay in between. The CDR3 runs 13 residues. CDR1 SGHRS and CDR2 YFSETQ come from the germline V gene. The PCR used 60 Vbeta and 13 Jbeta primers. Authors' analysis steps: There were 70 million to 95 million unique TCR beta chains by a later count, and approximately 10 million of them were shared. The method was immunoSEQ multiplex PCR; TCRdb's version includes in-frame clones alone and lacks a portion of them. V and J calls and clone size come straight from that table; D and trimming were deduced from the DNA. There are over 150,000 clones in the sample; 65% to 85% occur only once, and less than 3.5% lies in the top ten.

What was sequenced was PBMCs. This clonotype was obtained from a man younger than 35 in good health and CMV-seronegative. This chain connects TRBV5-1 to TRBJ1-1; the D gene is possibly TRBD1 (5 bases). CDR3 in amino acids: CASSLGQTTEAFF. The CDR3 region has the DNA TGCGCCAGCAGCTTGGGACAGACCACTGAAGCTTTCTTT.